This passage covers 13 T cell receptor beta chains from one sample sequenced in a study of T cells in Graves' hyperthyroidism and ophthalmopathy (dated by TCRdb to 2018 to 2020). The library was prepared using multiplex PCR. This sample was sequenced with an Illumina HiSeq 2000. The TCR beta CDR3 regions were amplified from RNA transcripts. For the first round of RT-PCR on the TCR CDR3, the HTBI primer set was used together with the Qiagen OneStep RT-PCR kit. TCRdb trimmed the raw reads at Q25, called clones with MiXCR and kept productive beta chains. All rows with the same CDR3 protein become a single entry with the most common DNA and genes. Recorded for this sample are hundreds of thousands of distinct CDR3 sequences; 15% to 19% of them occurred a single time. Approximately 7.5% of the sample belongs to the ten largest clones. Sequenced sample: blood. Source of these receptors: a woman between 18 and 30 years old with Graves' hyperthyroidism.

This clonotype was observed at least ten times. This chain joins TRBV10-3 and TRBJ1-1, with TRBD1 as a possible D gene (5 bases). This CDR3 contains 14 residues. The ends were cut back, 5 bases at V and 2 bases at J, with 12 bases in the middle. Germline-derived CDR1 and CDR2 are ENHRY and SYGVKD. The CDR3 loop reads CAISSGDLNTEAFF. DNA of the CDR3: TGTGCCATCAGTTCGGGGGATCTCAACACTGAAGCTTTCTTT.

The chain uses TRBV3-1 and TRBJ2-5; D may be TRBD1 (5 bases). The length of the CDR3 is 16 residues. V was cut by 0 bases and J by 2 bases, with 13 bases left in between. The germline V gene has CDR1 LGHDT and CDR2 YNNKEL (reference sequence). CDR3: CASSQDGWGSQETQYF. The CDR3, as DNA: TGTGCCAGCAGCCAAGATGGATGGGGCAGTCAAGAGACCCAGTACTTC.

The sample holds many counts of this clonotype. This chain links TRBV5-1 with TRBJ2-1, with D perhaps assigned TRBD1 or TRBD2 (5 bases each). The CDR3 is 15 amino acids. Germline CDR1 and CDR2: SGHRS and YFSETQ. Trimming left V 3 bases short and J 0 bases short, with 10 bases between. The CDR3 nucleotides read TGCGCCAGCAGCTGGGGACCGTTCTCCTACAATGAGCAGTTCTTC. Encoded protein: CASSWGPFSYNEQFF.

At least ten counts were recorded for this clonotype. The rearrangement joins TRBV28 to TRBJ1-5, with TRBD1 as a possible D gene (5 bases). Trimming removed 10 bases at V and 3 bases at J, with 13 bases between. CDR1 MDHEN and CDR2 SYDVKM come from the germline V gene. This CDR3 region has 13 residues. Written as DNA, the CDR3 is TGTGCCACTTGGTGGGGGGACAATCAGCCCCAGCATTTT. Protein sequence: CATWWGDNQPQHF.

This clonotype showed up just a few times. The CDR3 coding sequence is TGCGCCAGCAGCCAAGCGCCGGGAGTTCCCACCGGGGAGCTGTTTTTT. Protein product: CASSQAPGVPTGELFF. The genes are TRBV4-1 and TRBJ2-2; a possible D gene is TRBD2 (6 bases). The CDR3 loop spans 16 amino acids. V was trimmed by 1 base and J by 4 bases, leaving 13 bases between them. CDR1 is MGHRA, CDR2 YSYEKL, per germline.

A note on this clonotype: A much larger clone differs from this one at a single base, so this may be a read error. The chain employs TRBV6-2 or TRBV6-3 and TRBJ2-2; 8 bases line up with TRBD2. The CDR3 is made up of 12 amino acids. Germline V gene lookup returns CDR1 MNHEY and CDR2 SVGEGT. The CDR3 bases are TGTGCCAGCAGACGCCCGGGAGGGGAGCTGCTTTTT. Amino acids: CASRRPGGELLF.

This clonotype was recorded a few times. V is TRBV18 and J is TRBJ2-7, with 11 bases lining up with TRBD2. The ends lost 2 bases at V and 4 bases at J; junction bases unmatched: 7. The germline gives CDR1 KGHSH, CDR2 LQKENI. The CDR3 totals 16 residues. CDR3 DNA: TGTGCCAGCTCACCATTGACTAGCGGGGTTTCTTACGAGCAGTACTTC. This codes for CASSPLTSGVSYEQYF.

There are a few counts of this clonotype. The chain links TRBV20-1 to TRBJ2-5, with a tentative D call TRBD2 (6 bases). The V gene lost 7 bases and the J gene lost 2 bases, with 17 bases spanning the gap. This CDR3 spans 14 amino acids. From germline, CDR1 is DFQATT and CDR2 SNEGSKA (reference sequence). CDR3 DNA: TGCAGTGTCAGGGAGGAGAAGCGGCAAGAGACCCAGTACTTC. This codes for CSVREEKRQETQYF.

This clonotype showed up many times. The genes are TRBV11-1 and TRBJ2-1, with no clear D. Deletions cut 2 bases from V and 3 bases from J, with 8 bases between. The CDR3 loop spans 14 amino acids. The germline gives CDR1 SGHAT, CDR2 FQDESV (reference sequence). CDR3 sequence: CASSLLAVYNEQFF. CDR3 in DNA: TGTGCCAGCAGCTTATTGGCGGTCTACAATGAGCAGTTCTTC.

This clonotype was seen repeatedly, ten times or more. This rearrangement joins TRBV29-1 to TRBJ2-7, with D uncertain. The CDR3 runs 13 residues. Germline V gene data show CDR1 as SQVTM and CDR2 as ANQGSEA. The V end lost 4 bases, the J end lost 0 bases, and 10 bases lay between the germline ends. The CDR3 nucleotides read TGCAGCGTTGTTAGGCCGTACTCCTACGAGCAGTACTTC. Its translation: CSVVRPYSYEQYF.

The chain carries TRBV4-2 and TRBJ1-6; D remains ambiguous. The CDR3 runs 16 residues. V shed 4 bases and J shed 8 bases, with 18 bases lying between them. Germline V gene sequence: CDR1 LGHNA, CDR2 YNFKEQ. DNA for the CDR3: TGTGCCAGCAGCCTACTTAAGGGTGGGTTAGATTCACCCCTCCACTTT. Translated, it gives CASSLLKGGLDSPLHF.

This clonotype has more than one count but fewer than ten. V gene TRBV4-1 combines with J gene TRBJ2-4, with 9 bases matching TRBD1. Trimming removed 4 bases from V and 3 bases from J; junction bases left unmatched: 10. Germline-derived CDR1 and CDR2 are MGHRA and YSYEKL. The CDR3 has 17 amino acids. The CDR3 nucleotides are TGCGCCAGCAGCCCATTCGACAGGGGGGGTGGCAAAAACATTCAGTACTTC. Its protein product is CASSPFDRGGGKNIQYF.

This clonotype showed up many times. In DNA, the CDR3 is TGCAGTGCCCCGACTAGCGGGAGGCCCAATGAGCAGTTCTTC. This sequence encodes CSAPTSGRPNEQFF. This chain joins TRBV20-1 and TRBJ2-1; 13 nucleotides agree with TRBD2. Germline V CDR1 and CDR2: DFQATT, SNEGSKA (reference sequence). This CDR3 has 14 residues. The J segment lost 6 bases and the V segment lost 6 bases, leaving 5 bases of the junction unmatched.